One and the same sample provided the 14 T cell receptor beta chains below, sequenced in a study of cytomegalovirus exposure and HLA in healthy donors. PCR primers comprised 60 Vbeta and 13 Jbeta primers. Measured with immunoSEQ multiplex PCR; TCRdb has only the in-frame clones, and not every one. The sample carries about 140,000 clones, 73% recorded once. The sample was PBMCs. All receptors derive from a woman aged 40 to 50 in good health and CMV-seronegative.

This chain joins TRBV4-3 and TRBJ1-1, with D tentatively TRBD1 (6 bases). Germline V gene lookup returns CDR1 LGHNA and CDR2 YSLEER. The V end was cut by 1 base, the J end by 0 bases, with 24 bases between. This CDR3 region has 20 residues. The CDR3 DNA reads TGCGCCAGCAGCCAAGTGTTATCCTCCAGGGGAACCTGGGTGAACACTGAAGCTTTCTTT. Amino acids: CASSQVLSSRGTWVNTEAFF.

This clone was recorded only once. The rearrangement uses TRBV5-4 and TRBJ2-4, with D perhaps TRBD2 (5 bases). The CDR3 has 12 amino acids. Trimming took off 4 bases at V and 6 bases at J, with 8 bases between the two ends. Germline V gene sequence: CDR1 SGHNT, CDR2 YYREEE (reference sequence). In nucleotides, the CDR3 is TGTGCCAGCAGCCAGGAGGCAAACATTCAGTACTTC. This translates into CASSQEANIQYF.

The chain couples TRBV5-1 to TRBJ1-2; D may be TRBD1 (6 bases). Trimming took 4 bases from V and 6 from J, leaving 22 bases between them. CDR1 and CDR2 (germline): SGHRS, YFSETQ. This CDR3 comprises 16 residues. Written as DNA, the CDR3 is TGCGCCAGCAGCATGGGGACCCCTGGGGCAGGGGATGGCTACACCTTC. It codes for CASSMGTPGAGDGYTF.

This clone was observed a single time. The J gene is TRBJ1-1, the V gene TRBV6-5, with a possible D match to TRBD1 (6 bases). This CDR3 contains 13 residues. The germline V gene encodes CDR1 MNHEY and CDR2 SVGAGI. V lost 5 bases and J 8 bases, leaving 15 bases between the germline ends. The CDR3: CASSLTGYAEAFF. The CDR3 nucleotides read TGTGCCAGCAGTCTTACAGGGTATGCGGAAGCTTTCTTT.

This chain joins TRBV25-1 and TRBJ1-3; 9 positions match TRBD1. The CDR3 consists of 15 residues. Trimming took 6 bases from V and 4 from J; bases not matched to a gene: 7. Per the germline V gene, CDR1 is MGHDK and CDR2 is SYGVNS. CDR3 sequence reads: CASRPQGARGNTIYF. The CDR3 DNA sequence: TGTGCCAGCAGACCACAGGGGGCGCGCGGAAACACCATATATTTT.

This clone was picked up one time. The rearrangement links TRBV2 to TRBJ1-4, with D perhaps TRBD1 (5 bases). The V end lost 10 bases, the J end lost 4 bases, and 16 bases lay between the germline ends. Germline CDR1 and CDR2: SNHLY and FYNNEI. This CDR3 contains 14 residues. The CDR3 DNA follows: TGTGCCACTCCCCTAGGGGAAAATAATGAAAAACTGTTTTTT. The encoded protein is CATPLGENNEKLFF. Full variable domain (rest looked up from reference TRBV2 and TRBJ1-4): EPEVTQTPSHQVTQMGQEVILRCVPISNHLYFYWYRQILGQKVEFLVSFYNNEISEKSEIFDDQFSVERPDGSNFTLKIRSTKLEDSAMYFCATPLGENNEKLFFGSGTQLSVL.

The rearrangement links TRBV5-1 to TRBJ1-2; TRBD1 aligns across 12 bases. CDR3 length: 16 amino acids. Per germline, CDR1 SGHRS and CDR2 YFSETQ. Germline trimming cut 1 base from V and 6 bases from J; bases unmatched to any gene: 7. Here the CDR3 reads CASSLPLGTGGDGYTF. CDR3 sequence (DNA): TGCGCCAGCAGCTTGCCCTTAGGGACAGGGGGCGATGGCTACACCTTC.

The rearrangement links TRBV11-3 to TRBJ1-1, with D perhaps matching TRBD1 (6 bases). Germline V gene lookup returns CDR1 SGHNT and CDR2 YENEEA. The CDR3 spans 13 residues. Trimming took 5 bases from V and 5 from J, leaving 12 bases between them. The CDR3: CASSLEGGTEAFF. CDR3 nucleotides: TGTGCCAGCAGCCTGGAGGGGGGGACTGAAGCTTTCTTT.

CDR3 residues: CASSELGQGGSYEQYV. The CDR3 DNA is TGTGCCAGCAGTGAACTTGGACAGGGGGGGTCCTACGAGCAGTACGTC. The J gene is TRBJ2-7, the V gene TRBV6-1; 10 bases match TRBD1. The CDR3 totals 16 residues. V lost 2 bases and J lost 1; bases outside the gene matches: 5. Looked up from germline, CDR1 is MNHNS and CDR2 is SASEGT.

The chain is built from TRBV29-1 and TRBJ1-3; possible D gene TRBD1, 5 bases. Germline V lookup: CDR1 SQVTM, CDR2 ANQGSEA. The CDR3 consists of 13 residues. The ends were cut back, 6 bases at V and 4 bases at J, with 13 bases in the middle. CDR3 DNA sequence: TGCAGCGTGGGGCAGGGATTAGGAAACACCATATATTTT. Its protein is CSVGQGLGNTIYF. Using reference TRBV29-1 and TRBJ1-3 for the parts outside the CDR3, the full variable domain is SAVISQKPSRDICQRGTSLTIQCQVDSQVTMMFWYRQQPGQSLTLIATANQGSEATYESGFVIDKFPISRPNLTFSTLTVSNMSPEDSSIYLCSVGQGLGNTIYFGEGSWLTVV.

DNA of the CDR3: TGTGCCAGCAGCTTGGGGACTAGCGGGCCTAAGGGGACCCAGTACTTC. It translates to CASSLGTSGPKGTQYF. The chain is built from TRBV5-4 and TRBJ2-5; 11 bases line up with TRBD2. Germline V CDR1 and CDR2: SGHNT, YYREEE (reference sequence). The CDR3 loop spans 16 amino acids. V dropped 0 bases and J dropped 7; count of bases not matched to a gene: 8.

A word on this clone: The sample carries other DNA sequences with the same CDR3. CDR3 residues: CASSQEGTGPYGYTF. The DNA for the CDR3 is TGTGCCAGCAGCCAAGAGGGGACAGGCCCCTATGGCTACACCTTC. This chain joins TRBV4-2 and TRBJ1-2, with 8 bases aligning to TRBD1. Trimming removed 0 bases from V and 4 bases from J; junction bases left unmatched: 4. Germline lookup yields CDR1 LGHNA and CDR2 YNFKEQ. This CDR3 has 15 amino acids.

The CDR3 nucleotides are TGTGCCAGCCTCACAGACGCGACAGGGAACTATGGCTACACCTTC. Translation: CASLTDATGNYGYTF. This chain links TRBV6-6 with TRBJ1-2, with TRBD1 identical over 7 bases. This CDR3 region has 15 residues. The V gene end was trimmed by 8 bases and the J gene end by 2 bases; junction bases not matched to a gene: 11. Germline V gene lookup returns CDR1 MNHNY and CDR2 SVGAGI (reference sequence).

This clone has more than one count but fewer than ten. The gene calls are TRBV2 and TRBJ1-5; possible D gene TRBD1, 5 bases. The CDR3 runs to 13 residues. The ends were cut back, 4 bases at V and 6 bases at J, with 10 bases in the middle. CDR1 SNHLY and CDR2 FYNNEI come from the germline V gene. CDR3 sequence (DNA): TGTGCCAGCAGTGTTTTGGGGCGTCAGCCCCAGCATTTT. Translation gives CASSVLGRQPQHF.